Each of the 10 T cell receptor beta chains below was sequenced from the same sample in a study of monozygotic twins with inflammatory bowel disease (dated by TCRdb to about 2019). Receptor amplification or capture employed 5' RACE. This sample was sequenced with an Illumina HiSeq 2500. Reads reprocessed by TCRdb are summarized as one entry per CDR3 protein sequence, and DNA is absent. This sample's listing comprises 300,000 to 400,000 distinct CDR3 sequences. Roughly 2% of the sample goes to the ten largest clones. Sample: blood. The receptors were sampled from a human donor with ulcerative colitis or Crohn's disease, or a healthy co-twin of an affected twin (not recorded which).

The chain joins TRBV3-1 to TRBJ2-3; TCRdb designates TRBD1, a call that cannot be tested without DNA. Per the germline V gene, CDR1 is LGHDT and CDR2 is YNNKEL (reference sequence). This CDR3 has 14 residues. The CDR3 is CASSQLQGGDTQYF.

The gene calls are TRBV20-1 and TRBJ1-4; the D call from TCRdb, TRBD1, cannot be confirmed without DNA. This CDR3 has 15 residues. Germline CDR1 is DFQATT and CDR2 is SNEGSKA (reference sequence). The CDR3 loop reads CSARKTRDILEKLFF.

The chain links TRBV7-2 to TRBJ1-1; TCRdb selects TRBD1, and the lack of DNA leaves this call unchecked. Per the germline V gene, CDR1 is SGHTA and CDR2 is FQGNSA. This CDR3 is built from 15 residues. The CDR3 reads CASSFGPGDITEAFF.

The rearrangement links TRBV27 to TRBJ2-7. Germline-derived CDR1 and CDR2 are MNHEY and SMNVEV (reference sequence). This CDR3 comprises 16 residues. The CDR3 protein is CASSDKPNRNFYEQYF.

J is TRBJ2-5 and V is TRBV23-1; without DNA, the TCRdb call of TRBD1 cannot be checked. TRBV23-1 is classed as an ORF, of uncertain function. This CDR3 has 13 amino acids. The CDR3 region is CASSQTCKETQYF.

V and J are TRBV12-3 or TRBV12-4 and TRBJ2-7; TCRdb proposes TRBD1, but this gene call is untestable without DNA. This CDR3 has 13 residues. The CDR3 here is CASSYSQGAEQYF.

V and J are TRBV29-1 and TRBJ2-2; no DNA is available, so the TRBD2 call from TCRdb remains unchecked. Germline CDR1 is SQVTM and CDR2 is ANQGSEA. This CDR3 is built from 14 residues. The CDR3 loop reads CSVLTSGRSGELFF.

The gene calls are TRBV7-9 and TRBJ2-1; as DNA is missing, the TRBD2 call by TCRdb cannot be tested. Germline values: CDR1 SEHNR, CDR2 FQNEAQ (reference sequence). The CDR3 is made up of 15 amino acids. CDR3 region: CASSYDSGSIHEQFF.

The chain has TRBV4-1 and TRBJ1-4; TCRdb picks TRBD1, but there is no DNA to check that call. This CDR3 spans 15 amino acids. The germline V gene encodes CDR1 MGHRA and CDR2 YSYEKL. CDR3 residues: CASSQAGVANEKLFF.

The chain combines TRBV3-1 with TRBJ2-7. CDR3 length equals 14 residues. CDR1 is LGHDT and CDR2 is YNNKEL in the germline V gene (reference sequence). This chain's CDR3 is CASSQGEVVYEQYF.